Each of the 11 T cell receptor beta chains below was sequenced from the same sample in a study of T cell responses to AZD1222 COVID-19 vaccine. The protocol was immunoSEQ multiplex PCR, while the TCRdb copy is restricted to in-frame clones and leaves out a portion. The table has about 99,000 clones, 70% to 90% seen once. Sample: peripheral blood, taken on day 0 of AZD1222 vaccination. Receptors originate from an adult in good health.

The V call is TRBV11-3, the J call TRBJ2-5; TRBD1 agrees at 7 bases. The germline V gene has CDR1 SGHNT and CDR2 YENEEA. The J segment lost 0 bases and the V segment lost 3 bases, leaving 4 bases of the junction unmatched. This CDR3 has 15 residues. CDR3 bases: TGTGCCAGCAGCTTCTATGGGACAGACCAAGAGACCCAGTACTTC. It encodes CASSFYGTDQETQYF.

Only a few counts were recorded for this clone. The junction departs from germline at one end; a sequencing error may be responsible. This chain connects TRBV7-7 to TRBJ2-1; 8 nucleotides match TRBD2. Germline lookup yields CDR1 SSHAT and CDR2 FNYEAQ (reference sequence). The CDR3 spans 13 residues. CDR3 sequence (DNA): TGTGCTAGCAGCCCCGGGACTAGGAATGAGCAGTTCTTC. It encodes CASSPGTRNEQFF.

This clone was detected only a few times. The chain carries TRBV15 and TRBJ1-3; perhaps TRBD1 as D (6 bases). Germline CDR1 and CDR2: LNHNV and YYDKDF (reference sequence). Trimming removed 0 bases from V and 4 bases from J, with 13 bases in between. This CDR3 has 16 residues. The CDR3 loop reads CATSRDYPGAGNTIYF. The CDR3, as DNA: TGTGCCACCAGCAGAGATTATCCAGGGGCAGGAAACACCATATATTTT. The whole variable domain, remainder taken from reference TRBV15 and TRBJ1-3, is DAMVIQNPRYQVTQFGKPVTLSCSQTLNHNVMYWYQQKSSQAPKLLFHYYDKDFNNEADTPDNFQSRRPNTSFCFLDIRSPGLGDTAMYLCATSRDYPGAGNTIYFGEGSWLTVV.

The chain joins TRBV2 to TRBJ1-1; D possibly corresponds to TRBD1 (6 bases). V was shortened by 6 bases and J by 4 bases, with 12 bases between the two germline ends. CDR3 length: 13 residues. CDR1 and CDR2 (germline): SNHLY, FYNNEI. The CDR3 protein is CASRTGQTTEAFF. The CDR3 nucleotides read TGTGCCAGCAGAACGGGACAAACCACTGAAGCTTTCTTT.

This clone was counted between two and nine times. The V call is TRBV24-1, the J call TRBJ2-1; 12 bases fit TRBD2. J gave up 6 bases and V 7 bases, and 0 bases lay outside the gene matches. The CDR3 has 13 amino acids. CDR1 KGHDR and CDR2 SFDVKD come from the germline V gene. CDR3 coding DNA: TGTGCCACCAGACTAGCGGGAGGCAATGAGCAGTTCTTC. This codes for CATRLAGGNEQFF.

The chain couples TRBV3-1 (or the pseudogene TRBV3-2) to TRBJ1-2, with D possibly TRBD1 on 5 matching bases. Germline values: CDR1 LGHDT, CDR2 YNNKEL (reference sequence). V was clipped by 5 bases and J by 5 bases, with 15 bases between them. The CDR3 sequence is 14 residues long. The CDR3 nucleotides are TGTGCCAGCAGCTCTCGCCCCGAGGGGTATGGCTACACCTTC. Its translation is CASSSRPEGYGYTF.

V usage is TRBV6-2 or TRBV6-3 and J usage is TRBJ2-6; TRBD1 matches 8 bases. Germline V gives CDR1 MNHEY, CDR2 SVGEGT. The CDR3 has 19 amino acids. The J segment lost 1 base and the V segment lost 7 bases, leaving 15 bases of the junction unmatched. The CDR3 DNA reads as TGTGCCAGCATCCCCCACCCCGGCAGGGGGCGATCTGGGGCCAACGTCCTGACTTTC. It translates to CASIPHPGRGRSGANVLTF.

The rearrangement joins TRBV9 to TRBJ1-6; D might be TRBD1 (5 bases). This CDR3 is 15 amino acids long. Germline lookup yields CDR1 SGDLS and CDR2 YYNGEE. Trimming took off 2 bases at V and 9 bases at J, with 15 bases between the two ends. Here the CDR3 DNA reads TGTGCCAGCAGCGTCTCCGGGACCACCGGTTCACCCCTCCACTTT. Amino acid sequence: CASSVSGTTGSPLHF.

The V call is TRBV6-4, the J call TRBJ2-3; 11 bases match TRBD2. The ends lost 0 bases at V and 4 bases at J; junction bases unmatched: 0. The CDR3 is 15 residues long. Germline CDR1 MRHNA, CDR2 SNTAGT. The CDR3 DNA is TGTGCCAGCAGTGACTCTAGCGGGGGGGCAGATACGCAGTATTTT. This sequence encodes CASSDSSGGADTQYF.

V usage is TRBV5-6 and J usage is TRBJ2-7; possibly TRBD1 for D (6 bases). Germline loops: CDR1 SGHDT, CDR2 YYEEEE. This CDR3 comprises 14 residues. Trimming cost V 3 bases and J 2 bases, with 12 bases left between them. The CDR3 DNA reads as TGTGCCAGCAGCTCGGACAGAACCCCCTACGAGCAGTACTTC. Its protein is CASSSDRTPYEQYF. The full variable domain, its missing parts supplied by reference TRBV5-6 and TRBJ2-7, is DAGVTQSPTHLIKTRGQQVTLRCSPKSGHDTVSWYQQALGQGPQFIFQYYEEEERQRGNFPDRFSGHQFPNYSSELNVNALLLGDSALYLCASSSDRTPYEQYFGPGTRLTVT.

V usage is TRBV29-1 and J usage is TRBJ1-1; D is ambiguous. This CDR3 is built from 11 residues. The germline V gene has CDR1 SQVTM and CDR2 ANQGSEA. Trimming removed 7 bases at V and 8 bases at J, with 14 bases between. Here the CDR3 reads CSAGREPEAFF. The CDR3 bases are TGCAGCGCCGGGAGGGAGCCAGAAGCTTTCTTT.